This T cell receptor (beta chain) was found in a study of PD-1 blockade in classical Hodgkin lymphoma. Study details: Every 2 weeks, patients had 3 mg/kg nivolumab intravenously. Points from the study as a whole: According to reports, newly diagnosed patients had lower baseline TCR diversity than healthy donors, and relapsed/refractory patients had lower baseline TCR diversity still. Newly diagnosed patients and complete responders had comparable diversity at baseline.

Relapses following autologous stem cell transplantation were seen in all patients, with brentuximab vedotin exposure varying. Profiling relied on immunoSEQ multiplex PCR, and the TCRdb table lists in-frame clones only, not all of them. This sample has some 14,000 clones; more than 65% occur once, and the top ten carry less than 25%. V lost 8 bases and J lost 4, with 17 bases in between. This CDR3 contains 15 residues. Germline-derived CDR1 and CDR2 are LNHDA and SQIVND (reference sequence). For this clone: Its cognate antigen is unknown.

V usage is TRBV19 and J usage is TRBJ1-4, with D maybe TRBD1 (5 bases). This clonotype was obtained from a human donor with classical Hodgkin lymphoma. Source: peripheral blood mononuclear cells (PBMCs), taken at baseline. In DNA, the CDR3 is TGTGCCAGTCGACGCCGGACACCAAATAATGAAAAACTGTTTTTT. Translating gives CASRRRTPNNEKLFF.